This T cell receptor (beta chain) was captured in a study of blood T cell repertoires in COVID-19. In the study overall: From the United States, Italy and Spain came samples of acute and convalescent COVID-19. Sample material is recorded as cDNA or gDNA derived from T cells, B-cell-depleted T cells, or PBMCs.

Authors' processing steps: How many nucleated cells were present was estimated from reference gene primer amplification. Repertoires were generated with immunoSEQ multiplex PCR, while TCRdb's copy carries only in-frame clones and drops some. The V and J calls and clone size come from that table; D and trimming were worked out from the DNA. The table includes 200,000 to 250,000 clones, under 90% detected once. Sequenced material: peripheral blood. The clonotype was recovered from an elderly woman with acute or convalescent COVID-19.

CDR3 protein: CASRQGRNTGELFF. The CDR3 region has the DNA TGTGCCAGTCGACAGGGAAGGAACACCGGGGAGCTGTTTTTT. The rearrangement links TRBV27 to TRBJ2-2; 7 positions match TRBD1. Germline V gene lookup returns CDR1 MNHEY and CDR2 SMNVEV (reference sequence). CDR3 length: 14 amino acids. The V segment lost 9 bases and the J segment 1 base; nucleotides outside the gene matches: 5.